This TCR beta chain was captured in a study of T cells in localized non-small cell lung cancer. V lost 6 bases, J lost 4 bases, and 4 bases stayed unmatched. Germline CDR1 and CDR2: ENHRY and SYGVKD. The CDR3 has 14 residues. Study-level findings and limits: Heterogeneity remains possible, as sequencing covered one tumor region only. Clonality peaked in uninvolved adjacent lung rather than tumor. Detection in adjacent lung was observed for a median around 55 of the top 100 tumor clones.

As to this clone: Its antigen is unknown.

Using immunoSEQ multiplex PCR, the repertoire was profiled, and TCRdb retains in-frame clones only, with some absent. The sample has roughly 86,000 clones; approximately 85% are singletons. The starting material was peripheral blood, obtained before any cancer treatment. The rearrangement joins TRBV10-3 to TRBJ2-3; TRBD1 matches at 10 bases. This TCR was sampled from a man between 40 and 75 years old with stage I lung adenocarcinoma. CDR3 DNA: TGTGCCATCAGGGGGACAGGGGTAGCAGATACGCAGTATTTT. It yields the protein CAIRGTGVADTQYF.